A single sample is the source of the 17 T cell receptor beta chains below, sequenced in a study of identifying expanded T cells in peripheral blood. Generated by immunoSEQ multiplex PCR, the TCRdb table keeps only in-frame clones and is missing some. This sample has 70,000 or so clones, with 90% found just once. Sequenced: blood. The receptors derive from a person aged 18-69 years in good health.

In its sample, this clone was seen a few times. V usage is TRBV7-8 and J usage is TRBJ2-1; 7 positions agree with TRBD2. The CDR3 length is 15 residues. From germline, CDR1 is SGHVS and CDR2 FQNEAQ. J gave up 2 bases and V 5 bases, and 6 bases lay outside the gene matches. CDR3 nucleotide sequence: TGTGCCAGCAGCGCGGGACTATCGACCTACAATGAGCAGTTCTTC. Its protein product is CASSAGLSTYNEQFF.

This chain joins TRBV5-4 and TRBJ2-7; D tentatively fits TRBD1 or TRBD2 (6 bases each). The CDR3 loop spans 13 amino acids. Between the trimmed V and J ends, which lost 7 bases and 6 bases, there was a span of 17 bases. Germline V gives CDR1 SGHNT, CDR2 YYREEE (reference sequence). The CDR3: CASSARGAGEQYF. The CDR3 DNA follows: TGTGCCAGCTCCGCGAGGGGGGCTGGCGAGCAGTACTTC.

This sequence joins TRBV6-6 and TRBJ2-7; 11 bases fit TRBD1. This CDR3 contains 14 residues. In germline, CDR1 is MNHNY, CDR2 SVGAGI (reference sequence). V shed 10 bases, J shed 6 bases, and the junction held 11 bases outside the gene matches. CDR3 DNA: TGTGCCACCCACCCGGGACAGGGGGGTGTCGAGCAGTACTTC. Translation gives CATHPGQGGVEQYF.

This clone was seen once. DNA for the CDR3: TGCGCCAGCAGCTTGTATGGTGGGACAAGCCCGTTAGCTAACTATGGCTACACCTTC. Translating it yields CASSLYGGTSPLANYGYTF. The J gene is TRBJ1-2, the V gene TRBV5-1; D possibly corresponds to TRBD1 (6 bases). This CDR3 contains 19 residues. With 1 base removed from V and 0 bases from J, the gap between germline ends came to 22 bases. Germline CDR1 and CDR2: SGHRS and YFSETQ.

The chain links TRBV30 to TRBJ1-4; D perhaps matches TRBD1 (6 bases). Trimming removed 0 bases from V and 5 bases from J, with 13 bases in between. The CDR3 sequence is 15 residues long. CDR1 GTSNPN and CDR2 SVGIG come from the germline V gene (reference sequence). The CDR3 is CAWSVRGQMNEKLFF. CDR3 in DNA: TGTGCCTGGAGTGTACGAGGACAGATGAATGAAAAACTGTTTTTT.

This clone was seen once. The rearrangement links TRBV6-6 to TRBJ1-2, with D unresolved. V lost 2 bases and J 4 bases, leaving 8 bases between the germline ends. Germline CDR1 MNHNY, CDR2 SVGAGI (reference sequence). The CDR3 loop spans 13 amino acids. Here the CDR3 reads CASSYLGSYGYTF. The DNA for the CDR3 is TGTGCCAGCAGTTACCTGGGCAGCTATGGCTACACCTTC.

This chain uses TRBV6-6 with TRBJ2-7, with D possibly being TRBD2 (6 bases). V lost 8 bases and J lost 1, with 15 bases in between. Germline CDR1 and CDR2: MNHNY and SVGAGI (reference sequence). The CDR3 totals 14 residues. The CDR3 is CASRSEGGSYEQYF. Here the CDR3 DNA reads TGTGCCAGCCGGTCCGAAGGAGGGTCCTACGAGCAGTACTTC.

CDR3 in amino acids: CASSPPKTTGNEQFF. As DNA, the CDR3 is TGTGCCAGCTCACCACCGAAAACGACCGGCAATGAGCAGTTCTTC. J is TRBJ2-1 and V is TRBV18; D not resolved. The CDR3 runs 15 residues. Germline-derived CDR1 and CDR2 are KGHSH and LQKENI. Trimming took 0 bases from V and 6 from J, leaving 12 bases between them.

The chain employs TRBV5-6 and TRBJ2-7, with D perhaps matching TRBD1 or TRBD2 (5 bases each). The CDR3 extends over 16 amino acids. Germline V lookup: CDR1 SGHDT, CDR2 YYEEEE. Deletions cut 6 bases from V and 5 bases from J, with 24 bases between. The CDR3 DNA reads as TGTGCCAGCACCCCTCGGGGCAGGGTCATGTGGAACGAGCAGTACTTC. Translated: CASTPRGRVMWNEQYF.

The chain has TRBV6-1 and TRBJ1-2, with 12 bases aligning to TRBD1. The CDR3 is made up of 13 amino acids. V lost 6 bases, J lost 8 bases, and 4 bases stayed unmatched. The germline gives CDR1 MNHNS, CDR2 SASEGT. The CDR3 DNA reads as TGTGCCAGCAGGGGGACAGGGGGCGGCGGCTACACCTTC. Translating it yields CASRGTGGGGYTF.

This chain uses TRBV29-1 with TRBJ2-3; no clear D. This CDR3 has 12 residues. Trimming left V 7 bases short and J 0 bases short, with 8 bases between. Germline CDR1 SQVTM, CDR2 ANQGSEA. The CDR3 loop is CSADESTDTQYF. In nucleotides, the CDR3 is TGCAGCGCGGACGAAAGCACAGATACGCAGTATTTT.

The chain joins TRBV5-5 to TRBJ2-7; D is unclear. Trimming pared 7 bases from V and 2 bases from J, leaving 13 bases between. This CDR3 region has 13 residues. From germline, CDR1 is SGHKS and CDR2 YYEKEE (reference sequence). CDR3 nucleotide sequence: TGTGCCAGCGGACGGACCGCTGCCTACGAGCAGTACTTC. The encoded protein is CASGRTAAYEQYF.

The chain recombines TRBV10-3 with TRBJ1-2; D remains ambiguous. This CDR3 has 11 amino acids. The germline CDR1 and CDR2 sequences are ENHRY and SYGVKD. Trimming cost V 8 bases and J 3 bases, with 7 bases left between them. CDR3 in DNA: TGTGCCATCGATAGTTACTATGGCTACACCTTC. Translation: CAIDSYYGYTF.

The chain is built from TRBV19 and TRBJ1-4, with TRBD1 matching 7 bases. Trimming cost V 7 bases and J 1 base; bases outside gene matches: 6. The CDR3 length is 15 residues. The V gene's germline CDR1 is LNHDA and CDR2 SQIVND (reference sequence). The CDR3, as DNA: TGTGCCAGTACCACAGGGGTTGGAACTAATGAAAAACTGTTTTTT. It encodes CASTTGVGTNEKLFF. Full variable domain (missing parts from reference TRBV19 and TRBJ1-4): DGGITQSPKYLFRKEGQNVTLSCEQNLNHDAMYWYRQDPGQGLRLIYYSQIVNDFQKGDIAEGYSVSREKKESFPLTVTSAQKNPTAFYLCASTTGVGTNEKLFFGSGTQLSVL.

Written as DNA, the CDR3 is TGTGCCAGCAGCCAGGGGGGGTTTAGCGACGAGCAGTACTTC. Encoded protein: CASSQGGFSDEQYF. V is TRBV11-3 and J is TRBJ2-7; D assignment may be TRBD1 or TRBD2 (7 bases each). V gave up 5 bases and J gave up 5 bases, with 16 bases separating them. The CDR3 totals 14 residues. The germline gives CDR1 SGHNT, CDR2 YENEEA.

The chain recombines TRBV2 with TRBJ2-1, with a possible D match to TRBD1 (6 bases). Looked up from germline, CDR1 is SNHLY and CDR2 is FYNNEI. Deletions cut 1 base from V and 15 bases from J, with 19 bases between. The CDR3 extends over 14 amino acids. CDR3 residues: CASSEEGVAYFGFF. The CDR3 coding sequence is TGTGCCAGCAGTGAAGAGGGGGTAGCTTACTTCGGGTTCTTC.

V and J are TRBV7-2 and TRBJ2-5; 9 nucleotides line up with TRBD1. This CDR3 is built from 13 residues. Trimming cost V 5 bases and J 5 bases; bases outside gene matches: 3. CDR1 is SGHTA, CDR2 FQGNSA, per germline. This chain's CDR3 is CASSRTGVETQYF. The CDR3 bases are TGTGCCAGCAGCCGGACAGGGGTGGAGACCCAGTACTTC.